This T cell receptor (beta chain) comes out of a study of shared clonotypes between healthy human individuals. Points from the study as a whole: Four donors held approximately 4.6% of naive CD4 clonotypes in common. In general, naive subsets displayed greater estimated richness than memory subsets did.

The assay was carried out at the deep level. The sorted-subset replicate PCRs were given 150 to 200 ng DNA, which is about 30,000 T cell genomes. Method: immunoSEQ multiplex PCR; TCRdb's copy keeps in-frame clones and lacks some. This table has some 500,000 clones, about 96% appearing once. CDR1 and CDR2 from the germline V gene are MNHEY and SMNVEV (reference sequence). Trimming took 1 base from V and 3 from J, leaving 12 bases between them. CDR3 size: 15 residues. Worth noting for this clone: The target antigen is unknown.

The sequence came from a woman between 25 and 40 years old in good health. The chain recombines TRBV27 with TRBJ1-1; perhaps TRBD1 as D (5 bases). The sequenced sample was naive CD4+ T cells sorted from blood. Subset denoted: CD45RA+ positively selected. The CDR3 spells CASSLFGGTYTEAFF. The CDR3 DNA sequence: TGTGCCAGCAGTTTATTTGGGGGGACGTACACTGAAGCTTTCTTT.